This is a list of T cell receptor beta chains from one sample in a study of CD8 T cells in ankylosing spondylitis. Each CDR3 protein is one row after TCRdb ran MiXCR on the 5' RACE reads. Of around 300,000 distinct CDR3 sequences detected, around a tenth appear once; the ten largest clones hold about 10%. Sequencing used blood, either unsorted or a sorted T cell fraction (not recorded which). Receptors were obtained from a female donor with ankylosing spondylitis or in good health (not recorded which). Each CDR3 is given with its conserved first and last residue. D genes are given only for firm matches. A clone size is listed for some rows: how often the clone was seen (once, few, many), or a class if it is expanded.

D: -
V: TRBV21-1
size: many
J: TRBJ2-1
CDR3: CAKDQNRLGKKQFF
DNA: TGTGCCAAAGACCAGAACCGCCTAGGGAAGAAGCAGTTCTTC

D: -
V: TRBV20-1
size: many
J: TRBJ2-7
CDR3: CSAARTTSNYEQYF
DNA: TGCAGTGCCGCCCGGACTACATCCAACTACGAGCAGTACTTC

D: -
V: TRBV28
size: many
J: TRBJ2-6
CDR3: CASSLEGISGANVLTF
DNA: TGTGCCAGCAGTTTAGAAGGGATCTCTGGGGCCAACGTCCTGACTTTC

D: TRBD1
V: TRBV12-3/TRBV12-4
size: many
J: TRBJ1-2
CDR3: CASSTSDRERVGYTF
DNA: TGTGCCAGCAGTACGTCAGACAGGGAACGGGTTGGCTACACCTTC

D: TRBD2
V: TRBV12-3/TRBV12-4
size: -
J: TRBJ2-3
CDR3: CASSGGGSADTQYF
DNA: TGTGCCAGCAGCGGGGGGGGAAGCGCAGATACGCAGTATTTT

D: TRBD2
V: TRBV5-1
size: many
J: TRBJ2-1
CDR3: CASSLTAGGGEQFF
DNA: TGCGCCAGCAGCTTGACAGCGGGAGGAGGTGAGCAGTTCTTC

D: -
V: TRBV29-1
size: -
J: TRBJ1-1
CDR3: CSVVSLGLNTEAFF
DNA: TGCAGCGTTGTGTCTCTAGGGTTGAACACTGAAGCTTTCTTT

D: -
V: TRBV7-2
size: many
J: TRBJ2-1
CDR3: CASSLTGTSYNEQFF
DNA: TGTGCCAGCAGCTTAACAGGGACCTCCTACAATGAGCAGTTCTTC

D: -
V: TRBV12-3/TRBV12-4
size: many
J: TRBJ2-1
CDR3: CASSPPQNGHRLNEQFF
DNA: TGTGCCAGCAGCCCCCCCCAAAACGGGCACCGCCTCAATGAGCAGTTCTTC

D: -
V: TRBV7-2
size: -
J: TRBJ1-1
CDR3: CASSLASGGNTEAFF
DNA: TGTGCCAGCAGCTTAGCGTCAGGAGGGAACACTGAAGCTTTCTTT

D: TRBD1
V: TRBV28
size: -
J: TRBJ2-7
CDR3: CASFTGVSYEQYF
DNA: TGTGCCAGCTTTACAGGGGTCTCCTACGAGCAGTACTTC

D: -
V: TRBV18
size: -
J: TRBJ2-4
CDR3: CASSPSRQGSIQYF
DNA: TGTGCCAGCTCACCATCTCGTCAGGGAAGCATTCAGTACTTC

D: -
V: TRBV10-3
size: many
J: TRBJ2-2
CDR3: CAISDGQGRTGELFF
DNA: TGTGCCATCAGTGATGGGCAGGGAAGGACCGGGGAGCTGTTTTTT

D: -
V: TRBV5-6
size: many
J: TRBJ2-7
CDR3: CASSLRLAYEQYF
DNA: TGTGCCAGCAGCTTACGACTTGCCTACGAGCAGTACTTC

D: -
V: TRBV20-1
size: few
J: TRBJ1-5
CDR3: CSASGGGAGQPQHF
DNA: TGCAGTGCTTCGGGCGGAGGGGCTGGGCAGCCCCAGCATTTT

D: TRBD2
V: TRBV20-1
size: -
J: TRBJ2-1
CDR3: CSAPQGSSGGSNEQFF
DNA: TGCAGTGCTCCCCAGGGGTCGAGCGGGGGAAGTAATGAGCAGTTCTTC

D: TRBD2
V: TRBV20-1
size: many
J: TRBJ2-1
CDR3: CSAKLAGGHWPF
DNA: TGCAGTGCTAAATTAGCGGGAGGGCATTGGCCCTTC